This T cell receptor beta chain appears in the sequencing data of a study of CD8+ T cells in alopecia areata. As to treatment: oral pan-JAK inhibitor, 5-10 mg twice daily. V was cut by 3 bases and J by 7 bases, with 10 bases left in between. The CDR3 contains 14 residues. Germline CDR1 is SEHNR and CDR2 is FQNEAQ (reference sequence). RNA, once extracted, was reverse transcribed into cDNA for use as the sequencing template. Measured with immunoSEQ multiplex PCR; TCRdb has only the in-frame clones, and not every one. The sample lists more than 110,000 clones, roughly 50% occurring once. This clone was seen a few times.

The TCR originated in a human donor with alopecia areata. The chain carries TRBV7-9 and TRBJ1-6, with a weak D call TRBD1 (5 bases). This specimen consisted of CD8+ T cells sorted from blood, obtained at week 4, from a patient treated with tofacitinib. DNA of the CDR3: TGTGCCAGCAGCTTCCGCGGGGACAATTCACCCCTCCACTTT. Amino acid sequence: CASSFRGDNSPLHF.